The T cell receptor beta chain under discussion was sequenced for a study of T-cell reconstitution after alpha-beta-depleted transplantation in children. For TCRbeta, the library was prepared with unique molecular identifiers. MiXCR was run by TCRdb on the PCR reads, yielding one entry per CDR3 protein. The sample has 200,000 to 300,000 distinct CDR3 sequences; 6.5% to 10% are singletons. There are 17 residues in the CDR3. The V end was cut by 2 bases, the J end by 0 bases, with 14 bases between. Germline V gives CDR1 MDHEN, CDR2 SYDVKM. This clonotype was picked up many times. What it binds is not known. Study-wide results and limits: The origin of alpha-beta T cells about two months after transplant was reportedly several hundred expanded graft clones. At one year after transplant, newly produced T cells mostly accounted for T-cell counts and diversity. Elevated TCRbeta diversity at day 60 was traced, in some patients, to surviving recipient T cells and thymic progenitors.

J is TRBJ1-5 and V is TRBV28, with TRBD1 as a possible D gene (5 bases). The receptor was isolated from a male patient younger than 18 who had a stem cell transplant for acute lymphoblastic leukemia, so the T cells may come from the graft donor. Sequenced here: PBMCs, mostly from graft donor cells, sampled 180 days after TCRalphabeta/CD19-depleted stem cell transplant. The CDR3 region is CASSLISGTYSNQPQHF. CDR3 in DNA: TGTGCCAGCAGTTTAATCTCAGGGACCTATAGCAATCAGCCCCAGCATTTT. Full variable domain (missing parts from reference TRBV28 and TRBJ1-5): DVKVTQSSRYLVKRTGEKVFLECVQDMDHENMFWYRQDPGLGLRLIYFSYDVKMKEKGDIPEGYSVSREKKERFSLILESASTNQTSMYLCASSLISGTYSNQPQHFGDGTRLSIL.